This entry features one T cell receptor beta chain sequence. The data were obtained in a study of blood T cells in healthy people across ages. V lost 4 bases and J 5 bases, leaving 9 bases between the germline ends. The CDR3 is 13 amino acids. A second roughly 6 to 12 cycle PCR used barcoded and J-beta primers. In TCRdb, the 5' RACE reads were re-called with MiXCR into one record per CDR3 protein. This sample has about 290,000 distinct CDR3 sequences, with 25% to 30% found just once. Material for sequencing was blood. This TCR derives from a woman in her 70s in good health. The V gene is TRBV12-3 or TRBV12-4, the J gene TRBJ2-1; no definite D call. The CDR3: CASSWQYDNEQFF. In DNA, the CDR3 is TGTGCCAGCAGTTGGCAGTACGACAATGAGCAGTTCTTC.